The clone carrying this TCR beta chain was picked up a small number of times. Its antigen is currently unknown. One junction end disagrees with the germline gene, perhaps due to a read error. The CDR3 covers 17 residues. CDR1 and CDR2 from the germline V gene are LGHDT and YNNKEL (reference sequence). This entry comes from a study of T-cell reconstitution after alpha-beta-depleted transplantation in children. General observations from the study: Surviving recipient T cells and thymic progenitors accounted for the high day-60 TCRbeta diversity observed in some patients. One year post-transplant, T-cell counts and diversity were largely derived from T cells produced anew.

Unique molecular identifiers were incorporated during preparation of the TCRbeta library. TCRdb used MiXCR to reprocess the PCR reads, holding one entry per CDR3 protein. The sample contains around 440,000 distinct CDR3 sequences, about 16% of which appear only once. Sequences were derived from PBMCs, mostly from graft donor cells, sampled 360 days after TCRalphabeta/CD19-depleted stem cell transplant. The chain employs TRBV3-1 and TRBJ2-3, with 10 nucleotides matching TRBD2. This clonotype was obtained from a boy under three years old who had a stem cell transplant for Wiskott-Aldrich syndrome, so the T cells may come from the graft donor. The CDR3: CASTQWGSSGSRDTQYF. The CDR3, as DNA: TGTGCCAGCACCCAATGGGGGTCTAGCGGGAGTCGAGATACGCAGTATTTT.